The sequence of this TCR beta chain was determined in a study of neoadjuvant nivolumab and ipilimumab in lung cancer. Background on the study: Nivolumab 3 mg/kg was given days 1, 15 and 29, plus ipilimumab 1 mg/kg day 1 in combination.

Points from the study as a whole: Resected tumors had greater TCR richness and clonality than uninvolved lung. TCR receptors were sequenced in few samples.

The germline V gene encodes CDR1 LNHDA and CDR2 SQIVND (reference sequence). V gave up 2 bases and J gave up 0 bases, with 16 bases separating them. The CDR3 loop spans 17 amino acids. Assay: immunoSEQ multiplex PCR; the TCRdb copy retains only in-frame clones and omits some. The sample has 9,500 to 10,000 clones; over 75% are singletons. Remarks on this clone: Its antigen is as yet unknown.

This material consisted of peripheral blood, taken before neoadjuvant nivolumab, alone or with ipilimumab. The rearrangement joins TRBV19 to TRBJ1-2; D is unclear. The receptor was isolated from an adult with non-small cell lung cancer. The CDR3 sequence is CASSIMISPGANYGYTF. In nucleotides, the CDR3 is TGTGCCAGTAGTATAATGATATCACCAGGAGCTAACTATGGCTACACCTTC.